Sequencing of this T cell receptor (beta chain) was carried out in a study of T cell changes during pregnancy in multiple sclerosis. Clones were read by immunoSEQ multiplex PCR, and TCRdb kept only the in-frame ones, dropping some. This repertoire shows 35,000 to 45,000 clones, roughly nine tenths found once; its top ten account for over 0.85%. This clone was counted a single time. This CDR3 is built from 15 residues. The germline CDR1 and CDR2 sequences are MNHEY and SMNVEV (reference sequence). The V segment lost 5 bases and the J segment 5 bases; nucleotides outside the gene matches: 4. This clonotype was obtained from a female donor with multiple sclerosis, enrolled in a pregnancy study. Sequenced material: CD4+ T cells from peripheral blood mononuclear cells, taken after pregnancy. This chain connects TRBV27 to TRBJ2-7; 15 bases fit TRBD2. DNA of the CDR3: TGTGCCAGCAGTAGGGGACTAGCGGGGGGCCACGAGCAGTACTTC. This codes for CASSRGLAGGHEQYF.